The sequence of this T cell receptor beta chain was determined in a study of technical replicates of blood from a few donors. Germline loops: CDR1 PRHDT, CDR2 FYEKMQ (reference sequence). Trimming at V came to 3 bases and at J to 3 bases, leaving 11 bases not matched to a gene. The CDR3 is 16 amino acids. The table came from immunoSEQ multiplex PCR; TCRdb's copy has only in-frame clones and leaves some out. The sample lists more than 75,000 clones; approximately 93% were seen once. The TCR sequence derives from a human donor in good health. V gene TRBV13 combines with J gene TRBJ2-7, with 7 nucleotides matching TRBD1. The sample consisted of T cells isolated from PBMCs. Here the CDR3 reads CASSLLTGTAIYEQYF. The CDR3, as DNA: TGTGCCAGCAGCTTGCTTACCGGGACAGCCATCTACGAGCAGTACTTC.